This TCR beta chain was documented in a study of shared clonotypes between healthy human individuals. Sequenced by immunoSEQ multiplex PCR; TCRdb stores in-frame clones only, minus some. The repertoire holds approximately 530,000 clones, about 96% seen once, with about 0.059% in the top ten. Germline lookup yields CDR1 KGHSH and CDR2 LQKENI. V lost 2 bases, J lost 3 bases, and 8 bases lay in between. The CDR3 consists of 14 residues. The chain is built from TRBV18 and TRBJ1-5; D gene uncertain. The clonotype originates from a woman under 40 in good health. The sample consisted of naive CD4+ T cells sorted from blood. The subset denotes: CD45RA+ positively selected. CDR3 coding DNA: TGTGCCAGCTCACCAGGGAGTAACAATCAGCCCCAGCATTTT. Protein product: CASSPGSNNQPQHF.